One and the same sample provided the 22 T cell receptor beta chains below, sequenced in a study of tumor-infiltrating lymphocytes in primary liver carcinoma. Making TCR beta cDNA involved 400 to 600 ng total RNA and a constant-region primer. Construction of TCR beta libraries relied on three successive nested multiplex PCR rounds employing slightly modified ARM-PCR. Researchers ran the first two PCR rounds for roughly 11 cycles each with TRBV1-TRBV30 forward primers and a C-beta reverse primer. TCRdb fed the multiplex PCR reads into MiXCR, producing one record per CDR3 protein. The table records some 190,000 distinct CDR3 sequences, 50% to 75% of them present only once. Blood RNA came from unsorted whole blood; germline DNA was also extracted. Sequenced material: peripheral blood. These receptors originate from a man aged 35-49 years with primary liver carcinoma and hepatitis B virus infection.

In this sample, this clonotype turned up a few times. The chain's CDR3 is CASRRLSQPQHF. CDR3 nucleotides: TGTGCCAGTAGGAGGTTGAGTCAGCCCCAGCATTTT. The chain is built from TRBV6-2 or TRBV6-3 and TRBJ1-5; D unresolved. Germline V lookup: CDR1 MNHEY, CDR2 SVGEGT. V lost 9 bases to trimming and J lost 6 bases, with 12 bases between them. This CDR3 is 12 amino acids long.

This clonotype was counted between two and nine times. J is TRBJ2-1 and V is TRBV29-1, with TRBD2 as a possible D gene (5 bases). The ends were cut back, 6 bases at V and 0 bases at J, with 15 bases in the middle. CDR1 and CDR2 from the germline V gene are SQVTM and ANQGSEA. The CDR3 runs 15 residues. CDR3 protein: CSVAYDYYSYNEQFF. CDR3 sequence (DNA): TGCAGCGTCGCCTACGACTATTACTCCTACAATGAGCAGTTCTTC.

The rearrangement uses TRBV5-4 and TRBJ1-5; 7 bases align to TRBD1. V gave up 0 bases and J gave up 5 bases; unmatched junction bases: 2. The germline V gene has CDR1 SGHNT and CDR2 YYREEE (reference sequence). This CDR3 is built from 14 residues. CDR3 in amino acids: CASSLAGGDQPQHF. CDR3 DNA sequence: TGTGCCAGCAGCTTGGCAGGGGGGGATCAGCCCCAGCATTTT. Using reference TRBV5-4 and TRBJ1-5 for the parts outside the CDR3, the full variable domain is ETGVTQSPTHLIKTRGQQVTLRCSSQSGHNTVSWYQQALGQGPQFIFQYYREEENGRGNFPPRFSGLQFPNYSSELNVNALELDDSALYLCASSLAGGDQPQHFGDGTRLSIL.

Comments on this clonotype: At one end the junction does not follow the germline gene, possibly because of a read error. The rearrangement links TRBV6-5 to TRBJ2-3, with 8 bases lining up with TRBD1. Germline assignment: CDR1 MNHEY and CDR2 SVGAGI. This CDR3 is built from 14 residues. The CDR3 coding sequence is TGTGCCAGTAGTTATGGGAGGACAGGGAATACGCAGTATTTT. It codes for CASSYGRTGNTQYF.

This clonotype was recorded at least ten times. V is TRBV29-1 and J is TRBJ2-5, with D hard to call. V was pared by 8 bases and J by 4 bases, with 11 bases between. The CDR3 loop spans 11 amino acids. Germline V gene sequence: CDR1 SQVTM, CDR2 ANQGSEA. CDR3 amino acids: CSTSKSETQYF. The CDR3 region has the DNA TGCAGCACCTCGAAGTCAGAGACCCAGTACTTC.

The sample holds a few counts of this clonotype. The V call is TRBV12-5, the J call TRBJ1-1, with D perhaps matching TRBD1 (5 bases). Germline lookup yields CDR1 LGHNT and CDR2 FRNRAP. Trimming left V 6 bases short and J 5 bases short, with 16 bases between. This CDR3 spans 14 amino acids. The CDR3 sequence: CASGAGGEETEAFF. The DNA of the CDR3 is TGTGCTAGTGGAGCCGGAGGGGAGGAAACTGAAGCTTTCTTT.

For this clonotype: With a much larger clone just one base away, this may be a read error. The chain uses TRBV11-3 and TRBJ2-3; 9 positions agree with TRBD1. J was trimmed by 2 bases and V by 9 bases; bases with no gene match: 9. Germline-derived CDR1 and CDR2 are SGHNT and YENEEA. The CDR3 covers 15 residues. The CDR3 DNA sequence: TGTGCCAGAAGCCCCGGGACAGGGATCACAGATACGCAGTATTTT. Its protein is CARSPGTGITDTQYF.

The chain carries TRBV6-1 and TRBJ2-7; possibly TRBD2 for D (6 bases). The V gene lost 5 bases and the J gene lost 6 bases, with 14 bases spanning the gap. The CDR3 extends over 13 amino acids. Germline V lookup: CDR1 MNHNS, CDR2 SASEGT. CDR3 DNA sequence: TGTGCCAGCAGTCTGAACAAGGAGGGCGAGCAGTACTTC. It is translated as CASSLNKEGEQYF.

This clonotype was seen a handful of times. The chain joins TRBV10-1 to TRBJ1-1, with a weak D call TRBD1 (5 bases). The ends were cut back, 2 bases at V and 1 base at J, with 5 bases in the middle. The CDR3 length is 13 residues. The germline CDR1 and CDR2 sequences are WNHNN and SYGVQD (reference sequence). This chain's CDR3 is CASSETGNTEAFF. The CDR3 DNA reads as TGCGCCAGCAGTGAGACAGGGAACACTGAAGCTTTCTTT.

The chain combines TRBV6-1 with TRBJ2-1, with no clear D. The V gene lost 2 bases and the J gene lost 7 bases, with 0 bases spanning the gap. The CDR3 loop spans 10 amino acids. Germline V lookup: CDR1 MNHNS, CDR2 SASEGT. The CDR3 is CASSENEQFF. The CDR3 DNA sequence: TGTGCCAGCAGTGAAAATGAGCAGTTCTTC.

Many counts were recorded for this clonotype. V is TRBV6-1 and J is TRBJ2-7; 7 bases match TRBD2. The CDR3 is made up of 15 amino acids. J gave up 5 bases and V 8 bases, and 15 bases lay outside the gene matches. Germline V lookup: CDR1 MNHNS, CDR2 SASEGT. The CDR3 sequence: CASVLVAGWVDEQYF. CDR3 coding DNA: TGTGCCAGCGTCCTAGTAGCGGGCTGGGTCGACGAGCAGTACTTC.

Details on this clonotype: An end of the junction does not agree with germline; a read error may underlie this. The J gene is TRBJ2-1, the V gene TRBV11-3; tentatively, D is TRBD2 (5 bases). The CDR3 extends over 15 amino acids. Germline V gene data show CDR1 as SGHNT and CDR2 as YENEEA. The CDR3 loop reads CASGSGGRSYNEHFF. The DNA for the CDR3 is TGTGCCAGCGGCTCGGGCGGGCGCTCCTACAATGAGCACTTCTTC.

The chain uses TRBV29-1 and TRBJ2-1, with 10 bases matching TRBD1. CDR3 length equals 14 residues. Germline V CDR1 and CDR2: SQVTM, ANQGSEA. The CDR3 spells CSAYSGTGAGEQFF. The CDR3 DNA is TGCAGTGCTTACTCCGGGACAGGGGCGGGCGAGCAGTTCTTC.

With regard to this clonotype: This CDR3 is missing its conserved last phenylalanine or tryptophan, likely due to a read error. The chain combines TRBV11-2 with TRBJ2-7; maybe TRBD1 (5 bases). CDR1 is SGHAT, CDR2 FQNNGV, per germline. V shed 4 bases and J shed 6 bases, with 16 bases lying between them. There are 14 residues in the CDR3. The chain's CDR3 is CASSSTRAIGEQYL. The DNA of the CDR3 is TGTGCCAGCAGCTCCACCAGGGCCATAGGCGAGCAGTACCTC.

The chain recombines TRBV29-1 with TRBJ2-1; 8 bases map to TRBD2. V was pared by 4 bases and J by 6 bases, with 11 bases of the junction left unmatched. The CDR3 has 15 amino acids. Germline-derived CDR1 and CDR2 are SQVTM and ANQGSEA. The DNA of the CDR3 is TGCAGCGTTGTTGGACTAGCAGTAGAGGGCAATGAGCAGTTCTTC. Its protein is CSVVGLAVEGNEQFF.

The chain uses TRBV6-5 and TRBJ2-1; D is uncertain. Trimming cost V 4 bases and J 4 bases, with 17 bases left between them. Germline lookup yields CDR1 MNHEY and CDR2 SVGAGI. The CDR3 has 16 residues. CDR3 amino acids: CASSLDPGSEYNEQFF. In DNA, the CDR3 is TGTGCCAGCAGTTTAGATCCGGGCTCCGAATACAATGAGCAGTTCTTC.

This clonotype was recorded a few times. CDR3 DNA sequence: TGTGCCAGCAGCGATCACCGGGACTACAGAGGACGATTCTCCTACGAGCAGTACTTC. As protein: CASSDHRDYRGRFSYEQYF. The rearrangement joins TRBV12-3 or TRBV12-4 to TRBJ2-7; 7 nucleotides agree with TRBD2. This CDR3 has 19 residues. Germline trimming cut 6 bases from V and 0 bases from J; bases unmatched to any gene: 20.

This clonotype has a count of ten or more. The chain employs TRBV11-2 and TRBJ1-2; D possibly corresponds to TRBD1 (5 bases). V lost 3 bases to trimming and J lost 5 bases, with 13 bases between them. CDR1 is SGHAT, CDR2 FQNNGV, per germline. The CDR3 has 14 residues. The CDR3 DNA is TGTGCCAGCAGCTTGGAGGGGCGCAAATATGGCTACACCTTC. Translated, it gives CASSLEGRKYGYTF.

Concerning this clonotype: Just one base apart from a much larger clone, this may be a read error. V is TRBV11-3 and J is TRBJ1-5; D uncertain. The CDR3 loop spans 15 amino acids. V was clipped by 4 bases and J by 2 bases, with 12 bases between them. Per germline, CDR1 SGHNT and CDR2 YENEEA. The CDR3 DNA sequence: TGTGCCAGCAGCTCCCCGGTTCTTGGCAATCAGCCCCAGCATTTT. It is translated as CASSSPVLGNQPQHF. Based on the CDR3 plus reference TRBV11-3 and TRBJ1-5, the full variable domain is EAGVVQSPRYKIIEKKQPVAFWCNPISGHNTLYWYLQNLGQGPELLIRYENEEAVDDSQLPKDRFSAERLKGVDSTLKIQPAELGDSAVYLCASSSPVLGNQPQHFGDGTRLSIL.

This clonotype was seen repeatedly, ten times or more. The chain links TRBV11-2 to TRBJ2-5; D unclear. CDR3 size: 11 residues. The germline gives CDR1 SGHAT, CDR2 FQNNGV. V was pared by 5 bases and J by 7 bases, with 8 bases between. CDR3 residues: CASSQTATQYF. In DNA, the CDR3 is TGTGCCAGCAGCCAGACGGCGACCCAGTACTTC.

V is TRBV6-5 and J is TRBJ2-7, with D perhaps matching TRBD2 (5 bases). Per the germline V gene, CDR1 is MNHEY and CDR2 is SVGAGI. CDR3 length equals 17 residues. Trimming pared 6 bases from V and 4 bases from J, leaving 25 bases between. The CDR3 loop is CASSPHPTTFTGYEQYF. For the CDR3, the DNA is TGTGCCAGCAGCCCCCACCCGACTACGTTCACCGGGTACGAGCAGTACTTC.

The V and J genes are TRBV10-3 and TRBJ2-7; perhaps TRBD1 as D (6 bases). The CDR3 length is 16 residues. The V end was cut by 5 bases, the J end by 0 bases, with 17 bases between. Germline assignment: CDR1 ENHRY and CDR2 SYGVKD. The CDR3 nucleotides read TGTGCCATCAGTTTATCCGGGACACCGTTCTCCTACGAGCAGTACTTC. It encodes CAISLSGTPFSYEQYF.